The clone carrying this TCR beta chain was recorded at least ten times. Its antigen is unknown. The source of the sample is a study of molecular identifiers for immune sequencing clone quantification. About the study: In replicates, RNA taken from around 18,000 or 91,000 naive CD8 cells was divided five ways, and four portions underwent sequencing.

With 7 bases removed from V and 2 bases from J, the gap between germline ends came to 15 bases. The CDR3 has 15 residues. Germline V CDR1 and CDR2: MDHEN, SYDVKM. Findings and limits, study-wide: Jurkat TCR RNA from one cell was spiked into approximately 930,000 naive cells, and it was reportedly detectable there.

It was from 20,000 to 1,000,000 sorted cells, with 10%, 30% or 50% RNA, that naive CD8 libraries came. Previously described methods and listed TCR primers produced bulk TCR libraries. TCRdb analysed the PCR reads with MiXCR anew, one entry per CDR3 protein. The data show approximately 550,000 distinct CDR3 sequences, around 21% seen once. The chain couples TRBV28 to TRBJ2-1; no definite D call. The sample comprised naive CD8+ T cells from blood, with Jurkat cell RNA spiked in. Subset described: FACS-sorted CD8+CD4-CCR7+CD45RA+ naive T cells. The sequence was collected from a human donor in good health. Some libraries in this study had Jurkat cell RNA spiked in. CDR3 protein: CASIGRPPTYNEQFF. CDR3 nucleotides: TGTGCCAGCATAGGTCGACCACCCACCTACAATGAGCAGTTCTTC.